A selection of T cell receptor beta chains follows, all from one sample in a study of control samples from healthy donors and cancer patients. Generated by immunoSEQ multiplex PCR, the TCRdb table keeps only in-frame clones and is missing some. The profile shows around 120,000 clones, less than 95% of them singletons. The sequenced material came from blood. The receptors come from a man younger than 45 in good health. The CDR3 runs from the conserved cysteine through the conserved F or W. The order of the fields is V gene, J gene, clone size, D gene, CDR3 protein, CDR3 DNA. The D gene is left open where the match is weak. Clone size is given for some rows only: seen once, a few or many times, or a class if the clone is expanded.

TRBV5-4	TRBJ2-3	-	-	CASSAGAADTQYF	TGTGCCAGCAGCGCCGGGGCGGCAGATACGCAGTATTTT
TRBV4-3	TRBJ2-1	-	-	CASSQEQFGLTNNEQFF	TGCGCCAGCAGCCAAGAACAATTCGGCCTAACCAACAATGAGCAGTTCTTC
TRBV19	TRBJ2-1	-	TRBD2	CASSPLAVYNEQFF	TGTGCCAGTAGTCCGCTAGCGGTCTACAATGAGCAGTTCTTC
TRBV27	TRBJ1-5	-	-	CASSPQGRTQPQHF	TGTGCCAGCAGCCCACAGGGCCGCACTCAGCCCCAGCATTTT
TRBV19	TRBJ1-5	-	TRBD1	CAIGDSYSNQPQHF	TGTGCCATTGGGGACAGCTATAGCAATCAGCCCCAGCATTTT
TRBV19	TRBJ1-5	-	-	CAAGVRNVRFQPQHF	TGTGCCGCGGGGGTCCGGAACGTGAGATTTCAGCCCCAGCATTTT
TRBV7-2	TRBJ2-5	-	TRBD2	CASSSSRLATQETQYF	TGTGCCAGCAGCTCTTCTCGACTAGCCACCCAAGAGACCCAGTACTTC
TRBV5-1	TRBJ1-6	-	-	CASSTGLLNSPLHF	TGCGCCAGCAGCACCGGACTCCTTAATTCACCCCTCCACTTT
TRBV20-1	TRBJ2-7	-	-	CSARGAYEQYF	TGCAGTGCTAGAGGAGCCTACGAGCAGTACTTC
TRBV25-1	TRBJ2-1	-	-	CASSVSRGGEQFF	TGTGCCAGCAGTGTCTCACGTGGCGGGGAGCAGTTCTTC
TRBV7-2	TRBJ1-2	-	TRBD1	CASSHTGQADGYTF	TGTGCCAGCAGCCACACCGGACAGGCAGATGGCTACACCTTC
TRBV10-3	TRBJ2-2	once	-	CAISEVENTGELFF	TGTGCCATCAGTGAGGTCGAGAACACCGGGGAGCTGTTTTTT
TRBV7-9	TRBJ1-1	-	-	CASSLADSAGEAFF	TGTGCCAGCAGCTTGGCGGACAGCGCCGGGGAAGCTTTCTTT
TRBV5-1	TRBJ2-7	-	-	CASSLGGLTYEQYF	TGCGCCAGCAGCTTGGGCGGACTGACCTACGAGCAGTACTTC
TRBV19	TRBJ1-6	-	-	CASSIAGLNSPLHF	TGTGCCAGTAGTATCGCAGGTCTTAATTCACCCCTCCACTTT
TRBV5-1	TRBJ2-1	-	-	CASSFTPGAYNEQFF	TGCGCCAGCAGCTTTACCCCCGGGGCCTACAATGAGCAGTTCTTC
TRBV6-5	TRBJ2-5	-	TRBD1	CASRWTGARGETQYF	TGTGCCAGCAGGTGGACAGGGGCACGAGGGGAGACCCAGTACTTC
TRBV4-3	TRBJ1-1	-	TRBD1	CASSQAGGGEAFF	TGCGCCAGCAGCCAAGCAGGGGGAGGTGAAGCTTTCTTT
TRBV19	TRBJ2-5	-	TRBD2	CASSIKLAGGVNQETQYF	TGTGCCAGTAGTATAAAGCTAGCGGGGGGCGTAAACCAAGAGACCCAGTACTTC
TRBV4-3	TRBJ1-1	-	-	CASSQVGNTEAFF	TGCGCCAGCAGCCAAGTGGGGAACACTGAAGCTTTCTTT
TRBV5-4	TRBJ1-4	-	-	CASSAWGYNEKLFF	TGTGCCAGCAGTGCCTGGGGGTATAATGAAAAACTGTTTTTT
TRBV7-9	TRBJ1-6	-	-	CASSLNTANSPLHF	TGTGCCAGCAGCTTAAACACGGCGAATTCACCCCTCCACTTT
TRBV5-1	TRBJ2-2	once	TRBD1	CASSRDSLSMKTGELFF	TGCGCCAGCAGCAGGGACAGCCTTTCTATGAAGACCGGGGAGCTGTTTTTT
TRBV5-1	TRBJ1-2	once	-	CASSLAGAHYGYTF	TGCGCCAGCAGCTTGGCCGGGGCTCACTATGGCTACACCTTC
TRBV5-6	TRBJ2-3	-	-	CASSLAVGGNTDTQYF	TGTGCCAGCAGCTTGGCAGTAGGGGGGAACACAGATACGCAGTATTTT
TRBV5-6	TRBJ1-5	-	-	CASSPGPYSNQPQHF	TGTGCCAGCAGCCCGGGACCGTATAGCAATCAGCCCCAGCATTTT
TRBV9	TRBJ2-6	-	-	CASSEGLLDSGANVLTF	TGTGCCAGCAGCGAGGGACTCCTGGACTCTGGGGCCAACGTCCTGACTTTC
TRBV6-5	TRBJ1-1	-	-	CASSSPTEAFF	TGTGCCAGCAGTTCCCCCACTGAAGCTTTCTTT
TRBV28	TRBJ1-2	-	TRBD1	CASTIGGGGYGYTF	TGTGCCAGCACCATTGGAGGGGGCGGCTATGGCTACACCTTC
TRBV15	TRBJ2-5	once	-	CATSRVLVSGETQYF	TGTGCCACCAGCAGAGTCCTCGTGTCAGGGGAGACCCAGTACTTC
TRBV30	TRBJ2-7	-	-	CAWNGVSSYEQYF	TGTGCCTGGAACGGGGTGAGCTCCTACGAGCAGTACTTC
TRBV30	TRBJ1-1	-	-	CAWSPQDTEAFF	TGTGCCTGGAGTCCCCAAGACACTGAAGCTTTCTTT
TRBV15	TRBJ1-4	-	-	CATSKRLDEKLFF	TGTGCCACCAGCAAAAGGTTAGATGAAAAACTGTTTTTT
TRBV6-5	TRBJ2-7	-	-	CASDVEGLGEQYF	TGTGCCAGCGATGTGGAGGGGCTGGGGGAGCAGTACTTC
TRBV5-1	TRBJ2-2	-	-	CASSNGNTGELFF	TGCGCCAGCAGTAACGGGAACACCGGGGAGCTGTTTTTT
TRBV19	TRBJ1-3	-	-	CASSIQQLNSGNTIYF	TGTGCCAGTAGTATACAGCAGCTGAACTCTGGAAACACCATATATTTT
TRBV6-5	TRBJ1-2	-	-	CASSWTVLDGYTF	TGTGCCAGCAGCTGGACAGTCTTAGATGGCTACACCTTC
TRBV2	TRBJ1-5	-	-	CASTADGQPQHF	TGTGCCAGCACGGCGGACGGTCAGCCCCAGCATTTT
TRBV5-1	TRBJ2-1	-	-	CASRGSGTLRSYNEQFF	TGCGCCAGCAGAGGGTCGGGGACCCTCAGGTCCTACAATGAGCAGTTCTTC
TRBV4-3	TRBJ2-3	-	TRBD2	CASSQEGGGGSTDTQYF	TGCGCCAGCAGCCAAGAAGGCGGGGGAGGGAGCACAGATACGCAGTATTTT
TRBV19	TRBJ2-7	-	-	CASRPSSGSYEQYF	TGTGCCAGTAGGCCCTCTTCAGGGTCCTACGAGCAGTACTTC